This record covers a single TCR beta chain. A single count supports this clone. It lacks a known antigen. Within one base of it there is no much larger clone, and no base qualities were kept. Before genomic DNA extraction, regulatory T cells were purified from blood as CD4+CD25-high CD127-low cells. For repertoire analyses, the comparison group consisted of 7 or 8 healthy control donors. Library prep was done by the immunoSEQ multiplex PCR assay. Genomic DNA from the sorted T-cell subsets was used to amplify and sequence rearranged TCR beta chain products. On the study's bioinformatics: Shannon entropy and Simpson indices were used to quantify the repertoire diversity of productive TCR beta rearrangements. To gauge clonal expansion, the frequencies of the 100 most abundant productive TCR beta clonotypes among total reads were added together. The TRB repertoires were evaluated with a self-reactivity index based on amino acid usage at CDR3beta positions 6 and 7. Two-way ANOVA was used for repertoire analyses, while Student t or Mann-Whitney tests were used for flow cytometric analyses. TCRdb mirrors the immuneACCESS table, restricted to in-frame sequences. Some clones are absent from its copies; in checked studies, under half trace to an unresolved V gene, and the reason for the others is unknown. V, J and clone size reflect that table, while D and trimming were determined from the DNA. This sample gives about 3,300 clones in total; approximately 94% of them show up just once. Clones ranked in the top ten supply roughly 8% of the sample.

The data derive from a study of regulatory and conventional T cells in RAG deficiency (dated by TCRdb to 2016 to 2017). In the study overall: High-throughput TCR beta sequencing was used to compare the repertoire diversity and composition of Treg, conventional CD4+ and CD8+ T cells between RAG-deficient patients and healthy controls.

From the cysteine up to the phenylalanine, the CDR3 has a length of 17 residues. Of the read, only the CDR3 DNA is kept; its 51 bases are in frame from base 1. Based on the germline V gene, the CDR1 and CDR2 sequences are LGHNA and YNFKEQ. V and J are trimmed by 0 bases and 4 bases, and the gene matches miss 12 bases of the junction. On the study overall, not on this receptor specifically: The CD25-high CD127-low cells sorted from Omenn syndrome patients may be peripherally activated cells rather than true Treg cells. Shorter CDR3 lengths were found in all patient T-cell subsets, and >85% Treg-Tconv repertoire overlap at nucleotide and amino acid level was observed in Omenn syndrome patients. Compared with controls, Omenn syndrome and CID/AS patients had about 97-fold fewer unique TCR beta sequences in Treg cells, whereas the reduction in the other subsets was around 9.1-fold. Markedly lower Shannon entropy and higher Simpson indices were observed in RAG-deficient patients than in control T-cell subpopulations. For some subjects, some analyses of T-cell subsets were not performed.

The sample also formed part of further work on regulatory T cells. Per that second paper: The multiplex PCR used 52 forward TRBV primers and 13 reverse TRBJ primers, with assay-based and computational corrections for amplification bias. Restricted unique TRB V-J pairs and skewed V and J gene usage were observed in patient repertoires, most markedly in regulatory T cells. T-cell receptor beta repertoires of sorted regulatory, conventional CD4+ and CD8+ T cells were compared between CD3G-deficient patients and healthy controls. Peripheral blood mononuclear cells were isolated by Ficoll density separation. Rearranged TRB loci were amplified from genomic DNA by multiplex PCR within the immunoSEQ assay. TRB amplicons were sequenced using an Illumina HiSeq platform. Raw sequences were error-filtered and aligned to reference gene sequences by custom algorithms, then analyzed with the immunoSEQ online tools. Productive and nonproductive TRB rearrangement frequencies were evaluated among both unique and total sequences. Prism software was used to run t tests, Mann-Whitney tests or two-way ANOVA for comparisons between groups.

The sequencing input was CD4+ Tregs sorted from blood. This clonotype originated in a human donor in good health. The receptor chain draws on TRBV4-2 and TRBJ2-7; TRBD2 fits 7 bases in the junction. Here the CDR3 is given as CASSQDWARGLSYEQYF. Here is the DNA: TGTGCCAGCAGCCAAGATTGGGCTAGGGGACTATCGTACGAGCAGTACTTC.